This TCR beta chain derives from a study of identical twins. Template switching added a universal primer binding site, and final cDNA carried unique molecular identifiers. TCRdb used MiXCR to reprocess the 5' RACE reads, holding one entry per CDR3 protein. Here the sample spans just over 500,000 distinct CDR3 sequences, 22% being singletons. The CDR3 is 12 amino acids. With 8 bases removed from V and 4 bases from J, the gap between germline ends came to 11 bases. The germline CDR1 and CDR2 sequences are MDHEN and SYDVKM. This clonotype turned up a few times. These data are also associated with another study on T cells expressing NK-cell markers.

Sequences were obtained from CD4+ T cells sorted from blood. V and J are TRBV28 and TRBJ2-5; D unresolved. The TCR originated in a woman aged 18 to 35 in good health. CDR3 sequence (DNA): TGTGCCAGCGCAAGGCCCGTAGAGACCCAGTACTTC. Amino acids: CASARPVETQYF.